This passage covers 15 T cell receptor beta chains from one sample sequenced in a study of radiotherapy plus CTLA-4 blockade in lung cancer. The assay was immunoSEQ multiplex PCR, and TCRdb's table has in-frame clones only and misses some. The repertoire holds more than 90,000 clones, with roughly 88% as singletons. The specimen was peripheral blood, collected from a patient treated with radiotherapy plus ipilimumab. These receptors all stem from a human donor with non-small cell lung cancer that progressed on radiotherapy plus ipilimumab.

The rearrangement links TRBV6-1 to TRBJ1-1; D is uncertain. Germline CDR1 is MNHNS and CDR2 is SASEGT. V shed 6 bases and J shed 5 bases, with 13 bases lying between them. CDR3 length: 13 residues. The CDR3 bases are TGTGCCAGCAGCCAAACCCTCCTAACTGAAGCTTTCTTT. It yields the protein CASSQTLLTEAFF.

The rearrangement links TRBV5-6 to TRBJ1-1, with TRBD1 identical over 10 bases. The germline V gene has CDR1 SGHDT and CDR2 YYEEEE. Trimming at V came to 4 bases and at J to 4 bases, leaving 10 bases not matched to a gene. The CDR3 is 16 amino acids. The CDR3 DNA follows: TGTGCCAGCAGCACCGACAGGGGGCGTATCTTCACTGAAGCTTTCTTT. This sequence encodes CASSTDRGRIFTEAFF.

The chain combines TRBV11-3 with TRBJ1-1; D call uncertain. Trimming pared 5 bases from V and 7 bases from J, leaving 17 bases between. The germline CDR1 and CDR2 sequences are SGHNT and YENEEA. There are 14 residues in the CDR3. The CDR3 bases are TGTGCCAGCAGCCTGTTGAAGGGCTCCAGTGAAGCTTTCTTT. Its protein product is CASSLLKGSSEAFF.

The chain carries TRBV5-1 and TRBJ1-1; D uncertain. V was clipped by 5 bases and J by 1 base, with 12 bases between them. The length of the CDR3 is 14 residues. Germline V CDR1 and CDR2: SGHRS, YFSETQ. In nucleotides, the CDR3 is TGCGCCAGCAGAGGTTTAGGACCGAACACTGAAGCTTTCTTT. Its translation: CASRGLGPNTEAFF.

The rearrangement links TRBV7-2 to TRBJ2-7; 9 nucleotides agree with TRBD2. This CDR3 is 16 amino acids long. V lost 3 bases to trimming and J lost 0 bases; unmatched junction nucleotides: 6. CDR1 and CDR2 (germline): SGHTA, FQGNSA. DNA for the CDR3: TGTGCCAGCAGCTTTAAGCGGGAGGTGAGCTCCTACGAGCAGTACTTC. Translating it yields CASSFKREVSSYEQYF.

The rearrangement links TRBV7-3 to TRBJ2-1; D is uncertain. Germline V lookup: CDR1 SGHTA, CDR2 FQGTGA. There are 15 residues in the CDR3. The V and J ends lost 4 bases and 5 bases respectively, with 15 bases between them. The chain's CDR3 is CASSSLGGWDNEQFF. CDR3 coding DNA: TGTGCCAGCAGCTCTCTCGGCGGTTGGGACAATGAGCAGTTCTTC. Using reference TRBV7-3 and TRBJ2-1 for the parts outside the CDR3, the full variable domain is GAGVSQTPSNKVTEKGKYVELRCDPISGHTALYWYRQSLGQGPEFLIYFQGTGAADDSGLPNDRFFAVRPEGSVSTLKIQRTERGDSAVYLCASSSLGGWDNEQFFGPGTRLTVL.

CDR3 nucleotide sequence: TGTGCCAGCAGCTTTGTTCAGAGCTCCTACAATGAGCAGTTCTTC. Protein product: CASSFVQSSYNEQFF. The J gene is TRBJ2-1, the V gene TRBV7-2; D unclear. CDR3 length: 15 amino acids. V shed 3 bases and J shed 0 bases, with 9 bases lying between them. Germline V CDR1 and CDR2: SGHTA, FQGNSA. Full variable domain (outside the CDR3, taken from reference TRBV7-2 and TRBJ2-1): GAGVSQSPSNKVTEKGKDVELRCDPISGHTALYWYRQSLGQGLEFLIYFQGNSAPDKSGLPSDRFSAERTGGSVSTLTIQRTQQEDSAVYLCASSFVQSSYNEQFFGPGTRLTVL.

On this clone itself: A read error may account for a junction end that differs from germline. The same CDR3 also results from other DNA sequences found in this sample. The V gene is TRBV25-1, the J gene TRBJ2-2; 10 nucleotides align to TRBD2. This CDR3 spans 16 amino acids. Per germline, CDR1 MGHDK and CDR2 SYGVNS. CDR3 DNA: TGTGCCAGCAGTCTAGCGGGGGCGGGGGTCACCGGAGAGCTGTTTTTT. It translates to CASSLAGAGVTGELFF.

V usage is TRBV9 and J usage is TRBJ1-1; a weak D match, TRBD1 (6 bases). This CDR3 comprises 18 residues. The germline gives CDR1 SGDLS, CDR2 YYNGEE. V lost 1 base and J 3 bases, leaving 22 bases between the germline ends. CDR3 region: CASSVSTPGPGADTEAFF. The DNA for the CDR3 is TGTGCCAGCAGCGTAAGTACTCCGGGTCCAGGGGCGGACACTGAAGCTTTCTTT.

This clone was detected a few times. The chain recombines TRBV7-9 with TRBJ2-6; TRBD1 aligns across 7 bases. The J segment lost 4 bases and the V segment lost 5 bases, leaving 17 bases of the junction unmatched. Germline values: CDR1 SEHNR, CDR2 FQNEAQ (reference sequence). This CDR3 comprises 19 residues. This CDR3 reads CASSDPGQQGIGGANVLTF. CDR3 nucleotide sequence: TGTGCCAGCAGCGACCCGGGACAGCAGGGCATTGGGGGGGCCAACGTCCTGACTTTC.

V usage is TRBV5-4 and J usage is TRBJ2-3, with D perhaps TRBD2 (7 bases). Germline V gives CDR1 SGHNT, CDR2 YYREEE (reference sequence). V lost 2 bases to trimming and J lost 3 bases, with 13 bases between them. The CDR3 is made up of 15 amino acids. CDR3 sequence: CASSLGGLRTDTQYF. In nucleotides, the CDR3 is TGTGCCAGCAGCTTAGGGGGACTACGGACAGATACGCAGTATTTT. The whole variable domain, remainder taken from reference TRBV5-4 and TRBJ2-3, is ETGVTQSPTHLIKTRGQQVTLRCSSQSGHNTVSWYQQALGQGPQFIFQYYREEENGRGNFPPRFSGLQFPNYSSELNVNALELDDSALYLCASSLGGLRTDTQYFGPGTRLTVL.

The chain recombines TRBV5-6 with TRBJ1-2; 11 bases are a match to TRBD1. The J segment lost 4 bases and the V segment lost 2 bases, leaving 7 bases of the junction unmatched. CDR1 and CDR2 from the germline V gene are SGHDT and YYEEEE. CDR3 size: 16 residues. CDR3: CASSLVGDRGSYGYTF. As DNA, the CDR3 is TGTGCCAGCAGCTTAGTTGGGGACAGGGGGAGCTATGGCTACACCTTC.

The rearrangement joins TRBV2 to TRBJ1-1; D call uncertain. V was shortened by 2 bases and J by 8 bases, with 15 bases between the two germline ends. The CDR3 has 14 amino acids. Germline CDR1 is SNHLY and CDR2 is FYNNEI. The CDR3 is CASSELSAVIEAFF. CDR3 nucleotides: TGTGCCAGCAGTGAACTCAGTGCCGTGATCGAAGCTTTCTTT. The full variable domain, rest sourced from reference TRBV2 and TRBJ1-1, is EPEVTQTPSHQVTQMGQEVILRCVPISNHLYFYWYRQILGQKVEFLVSFYNNEISEKSEIFDDQFSVERPDGSNFTLKIRSTKLEDSAMYFCASSELSAVIEAFFGQGTRLTVV.

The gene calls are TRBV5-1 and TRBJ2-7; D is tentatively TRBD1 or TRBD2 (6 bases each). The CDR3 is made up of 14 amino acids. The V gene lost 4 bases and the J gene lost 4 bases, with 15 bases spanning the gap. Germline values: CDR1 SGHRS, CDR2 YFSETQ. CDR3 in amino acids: CASSTKGGGYEQYF. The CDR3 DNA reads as TGCGCCAGCAGCACGAAGGGGGGCGGGTACGAGCAGTACTTC.

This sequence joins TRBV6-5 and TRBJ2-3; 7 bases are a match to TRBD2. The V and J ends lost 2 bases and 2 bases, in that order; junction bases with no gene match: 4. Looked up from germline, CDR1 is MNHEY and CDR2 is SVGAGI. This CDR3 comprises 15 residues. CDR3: CASSYRGDDTDTQYF. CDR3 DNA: TGTGCCAGCAGTTACCGGGGGGACGACACAGATACGCAGTATTTT.